This T cell receptor beta chain is drawn from a study of shared clonotypes between healthy human individuals. Study-wide points: Generation probabilities were higher for clonotypes shared across all four sorted-subset donors than for unshared ones.

V dropped 5 bases and J dropped 1 base, with 13 bases sitting between them. Germline-derived CDR1 and CDR2 are SNHLY and FYNNEI. CDR3 length equals 15 residues. Using roughly 200 ng DNA, approximately 30,000 T cell genomes, the sorted-subset replicate PCRs were run. Clones were sequenced by immunoSEQ multiplex PCR, and TCRdb holds only the in-frame ones, with some missing. This table holds millions of clones, approximately 95% found once. Remarks on this clone: The antigen is unknown.

This chain uses TRBV2 with TRBJ2-3; maybe TRBD1 (6 bases). The source material was naive CD4+ T cells sorted from blood. The sample's subset: CD45RA+ positively selected. The TCR was taken from a man younger than 35 in good health. CDR3: CASSLQGYRTDTQYF. Here the CDR3 DNA reads TGTGCCAGCAGTTTACAGGGATACCGCACAGATACGCAGTATTTT. Supplemented by reference TRBV2 and TRBJ2-3, the full variable domain reads EPEVTQTPSHQVTQMGQEVILRCVPISNHLYFYWYRQILGQKVEFLVSFYNNEISEKSEIFDDQFSVERPDGSNFTLKIRSTKLEDSAMYFCASSLQGYRTDTQYFGPGTRLTVL.